This entry lists 3 T cell receptor beta chains sequenced from one sample in a study of CXCR3-negative and CXCR3-positive naive CD8 T cells. UMI-labeled TRB cDNA libraries were prepared by 5' RACE. TCRdb reanalyzed the 5' RACE reads, giving one entry per CDR3 protein sequence and no DNA. The sample has tens of thousands of distinct CDR3 sequences, and its top ten clones hold over 12%. The sequenced sample was memory CD8+ T cells from blood. Receptors originate from a human donor in good health. Some clones in this sample may be carry-over from other donors' samples.

This chain connects TRBV6-4 to TRBJ1-5. The germline CDR1 and CDR2 sequences are MRHNA and SNTAGT. There are 15 residues in the CDR3. The CDR3 sequence: CASSLQGGSNQPQHF.

This chain joins TRBV20-1 and TRBJ1-1. The CDR3 consists of 13 residues. Looked up from germline, CDR1 is DFQATT and CDR2 is SNEGSKA (reference sequence). The CDR3 here is CSARDSGITEAFF.

The J gene is TRBJ2-1, the V gene TRBV12-3 or TRBV12-4; TCRdb's assignment of TRBD2 cannot be checked, as there is no DNA. This CDR3 is 14 amino acids long. The CDR3 sequence is CASQALAANNEQFF.